This TCR beta chain was captured in a study of T-cell reconstitution after alpha-beta-depleted transplantation in children (dated by TCRdb to the mid-2010s). Notes on the research overall: The study quantitatively tracked T-cell immune reconstitution after TCRalphabeta/CD19-depleted allogeneic hematopoietic cell transplantation in children using TCR repertoire profiling. What the authors observed across the whole study: In some patients, high TCRbeta diversity at day 60 was attributed to recipient T cells and intrathymic progenitors that had survived conditioning. Apparently early alphabetaT-cell count recovery about two months after transplant reportedly relied on only several hundred rapidly expanded clones derived from non-depleted graft cells. The frequencies of hyperexpanded clones fell over the following months, and after one year, T-cell counts and TCRbeta diversity were mostly attributed to newly produced T cells.

The library was obtained by PCR. This sample was sequenced with an Illumina HiSeq 2500. TCR libraries were prepared with molecular barcoding, using unique molecular identifiers to normalize TCRbeta repertoire quantification. TCRdb handled the public reads itself, with Q25 trimming in fastp and clone calling in MiXCR, and kept productive beta chains. One record per CDR3 amino acid sequence lists the most common genes and DNA. This sample comprises a few hundred thousand distinct CDR3 sequences, 13% of them detected only once. The ten largest clones add up to 2% to 2.5% of the sample. Sample treatment or condition, as interpreted from the label and publication: allogeneic hematopoietic cell transplantation with graft depleted of TCRalphabeta T cells and CD19 B cells. Transplant recipients were children who received TCRalphabeta/CD19-depleted allogeneic hematopoietic cell grafts. About this clonotype: No cognate antigen has been identified for it. One end of the junction does not line up with germline, which may come from a read error.

The CDR3 runs 17 amino acids, cysteine and phenylalanine included. Of the read, only the CDR3 DNA is kept; its 51 bases are in frame from base 1. Based on the germline V gene (reference sequence), the CDR1 and CDR2 sequences are SSHAT and FNYEAQ. Recombination linked TRBV7-7 to TRBJ2-1; 9 middle bases align to TRBD2. The receptor's source is a male patient between 10 and 17 years old who had a stem cell transplant for acute myeloid leukemia, so the T cells may come from the graft donor. The sample in question was PBMCs, mostly from graft donor cells, obtained 360 days after TCRalphabeta/CD19-depleted stem cell transplant. Read as DNA, the sequence is TGTGCTAGCAGCTATGGGACTAGCAGGGACTCAAACAATGAGCAGTTCTTC. Translated, this is CASSYGTSRDSNNEQFF.